This is a list of T cell receptor beta chains from one sample in a study of T cells in tumors after PD-1 blockade. The table came from immunoSEQ multiplex PCR; TCRdb's copy has only in-frame clones and leaves some out. Of 13,000 to 15,000 clones listed, around four fifths were seen once; the top ten hold around a quarter. The specimen was PBMCs, collected after anti-PD-1 treatment. The receptor set was obtained from a human donor with basal cell carcinoma. Each CDR3 is given with its conserved first and last residue. D genes are given only for firm matches. Clone size appears in some rows only: once, few, many, or a class for an expanded clone.

clone size: .
J gene: TRBJ1-5
V gene: TRBV9
D gene: .
CDR3 protein: CASSVGGATNQPQHF
CDR3 DNA: TGTGCCAGCAGCGTGGGGGGGGCCACCAATCAGCCCCAGCATTTT

clone size: .
J gene: TRBJ2-2
V gene: TRBV2
D gene: .
CDR3 protein: CASSESGRTGGELFF
CDR3 DNA: TGTGCCAGCAGTGAGTCTGGCAGGACCGGGGGGGAGCTGTTTTTT

clone size: .
J gene: TRBJ1-2
V gene: TRBV28
D gene: .
CDR3 protein: CASSLPTAVYGYTF
CDR3 DNA: TGTGCCAGCAGTTTACCTACAGCAGTCTATGGCTACACCTTC

clone size: .
J gene: TRBJ2-7
V gene: TRBV11-3
D gene: .
CDR3 protein: CASSLDGTGGQYF
CDR3 DNA: TGTGCCAGCAGCTTAGATGGAACAGGTGGGCAGTACTTC

clone size: .
J gene: TRBJ1-2
V gene: TRBV4-1
D gene: .
CDR3 protein: CASSPRDRSNYGYTF
CDR3 DNA: TGCGCCAGCAGCCCTAGGGACCGTTCTAACTATGGCTACACCTTC

clone size: .
J gene: TRBJ1-6
V gene: TRBV6-5
D gene: .
CDR3 protein: CASRIRDRNNSPLHF
CDR3 DNA: TGTGCCAGCAGGATTCGGGACCGAAATAATTCACCCCTCCACTTT

clone size: .
J gene: TRBJ1-2
V gene: TRBV28
D gene: TRBD1
CDR3 protein: CASSSPGTVYWGYTF
CDR3 DNA: TGTGCCAGCAGTTCACCAGGGACAGTGTACTGGGGCTACACCTTC

clone size: .
J gene: TRBJ2-5
V gene: TRBV15
D gene: .
CDR3 protein: CATSRGGGRETQYF
CDR3 DNA: TGTGCCACCAGCAGGGGTGGGGGGCGAGAGACCCAGTACTTC

clone size: .
J gene: TRBJ1-6
V gene: TRBV7-2
D gene: .
CDR3 protein: CASSLNPGRGYLHF
CDR3 DNA: TGTGCCAGCAGCTTAAACCCGGGACGAGGGTACCTCCACTTT

clone size: .
J gene: TRBJ1-2
V gene: TRBV19
D gene: .
CDR3 protein: CASSISGRYGYTF
CDR3 DNA: TGTGCCAGTAGTATTTCGGGGAGGTATGGCTACACCTTC

clone size: once
J gene: TRBJ1-2
V gene: TRBV2
D gene: .
CDR3 protein: CASTLTRNYGYTF
CDR3 DNA: TGTGCCAGCACCCTGACACGAAACTATGGCTACACCTTC

clone size: .
J gene: TRBJ2-5
V gene: TRBV3-1/TRBV3-2
D gene: .
CDR3 protein: CASSQDGKTQYF
CDR3 DNA: TGTGCCAGCAGCCAAGATGGGAAGACCCAGTACTTC

clone size: .
J gene: TRBJ1-2
V gene: TRBV5-1
D gene: TRBD1
CDR3 protein: CASSGGQGTRGYTF
CDR3 DNA: TGCGCCAGCAGCGGGGGACAGGGAACGCGGGGCTACACCTTC

clone size: .
J gene: TRBJ1-5
V gene: TRBV10-2
D gene: TRBD1
CDR3 protein: CASSVVWDSSNQPQHF
CDR3 DNA: TGCGCCAGCAGTGTAGTATGGGACAGCTCAAATCAGCCCCAGCATTTT

clone size: few
J gene: TRBJ1-2
V gene: TRBV2
D gene: .
CDR3 protein: CASSGESYGYTF
CDR3 DNA: TGTGCCAGCAGTGGAGAAAGCTATGGCTACACCTTC

clone size: .
J gene: TRBJ2-1
V gene: TRBV7-3
D gene: TRBD2
CDR3 protein: CASSLTVTSVGNEQFF
CDR3 DNA: TGTGCCAGCAGCTTAACTGTTACTAGCGTGGGCAATGAGCAGTTCTTC

clone size: .
J gene: TRBJ1-1
V gene: TRBV29-1
D gene: .
CDR3 protein: CSVDWGNTEAFF
CDR3 DNA: TGCAGCGTTGATTGGGGGAACACTGAAGCTTTCTTT

clone size: .
J gene: TRBJ2-2
V gene: TRBV4-1
D gene: .
CDR3 protein: CASSQEEGGTGELFF
CDR3 DNA: TGCGCCAGCAGCCAAGAAGAGGGGGGCACCGGGGAGCTGTTTTTT

clone size: .
J gene: TRBJ1-2
V gene: TRBV14
D gene: TRBD1
CDR3 protein: CASSQDRAGGYTF
CDR3 DNA: TGTGCCAGCAGCCAGGACAGGGCGGGGGGCTACACCTTC

clone size: .
J gene: TRBJ1-1
V gene: TRBV9
D gene: .
CDR3 protein: CASSVLEGMNTEAFF
CDR3 DNA: TGTGCCAGCAGCGTATTAGAGGGCATGAACACTGAAGCTTTCTTT

clone size: few
J gene: TRBJ1-1
V gene: TRBV18
D gene: TRBD1
CDR3 protein: CASSPPGTGVRITEAFF
CDR3 DNA: TGTGCCAGCTCACCTCCCGGGACAGGGGTCAGGATCACTGAAGCTTTCTTT

clone size: .
J gene: TRBJ1-3
V gene: TRBV28
D gene: .
CDR3 protein: CASSRRRGGSGNTIYF
CDR3 DNA: TGTGCCAGCAGTAGGAGACGGGGAGGGTCTGGAAACACCATATATTTT

clone size: .
J gene: TRBJ2-1
V gene: TRBV14
D gene: .
CDR3 protein: CASSQVPFASSNEQFF
CDR3 DNA: TGTGCCAGCAGCCAAGTACCCTTCGCTAGCAGCAATGAGCAGTTCTTC

clone size: .
J gene: TRBJ1-2
V gene: TRBV6-5
D gene: TRBD1
CDR3 protein: CASRITGDTGYTF
CDR3 DNA: TGTGCCAGCAGGATTACAGGGGATACAGGCTACACCTTC

clone size: .
J gene: TRBJ1-3
V gene: TRBV5-1
D gene: .
CDR3 protein: CASSLEQASSGNTIYF
CDR3 DNA: TGCGCCAGCAGCTTGGAACAGGCCAGCTCTGGAAACACCATATATTTT

clone size: .
J gene: TRBJ2-3
V gene: TRBV2
D gene: TRBD1
CDR3 protein: CASTPGQRTDTQYF
CDR3 DNA: TGTGCCAGTACCCCGGGACAGCGCACAGATACGCAGTATTTT

clone size: .
J gene: TRBJ2-3
V gene: TRBV6-5
D gene: .
CDR3 protein: CASSYKGLSTDTQYF
CDR3 DNA: TGTGCCAGCAGTTACAAAGGACTAAGCACAGATACGCAGTATTTT

clone size: few
J gene: TRBJ2-7
V gene: TRBV5-6
D gene: .
CDR3 protein: CASSPVGTHYEQYF
CDR3 DNA: TGTGCCAGCAGCCCCGTCGGGACCCACTACGAGCAGTACTTC

clone size: once
J gene: TRBJ1-2
V gene: TRBV9
D gene: .
CDR3 protein: CASSGRQVVNYGYTF
CDR3 DNA: TGTGCCAGCAGCGGAAGACAGGTTGTCAACTATGGCTACACCTTC

clone size: .
J gene: TRBJ1-1
V gene: TRBV20-1
D gene: .
CDR3 protein: CSAYRIREAFF
CDR3 DNA: TGCAGTGCGTACAGGATCAGGGAAGCTTTCTTT

clone size: .
J gene: TRBJ1-1
V gene: TRBV18
D gene: .
CDR3 protein: CASSPLGVRNTEAFF
CDR3 DNA: TGTGCCAGCTCACCACTTGGGGTCCGGAACACTGAAGCTTTCTTT

clone size: .
J gene: TRBJ2-1
V gene: TRBV25-1
D gene: TRBD2
CDR3 protein: CASGASGSGSYNEQFF
CDR3 DNA: TGTGCCAGCGGAGCTAGCGGGAGTGGCTCCTACAATGAGCAGTTCTTC

clone size: .
J gene: TRBJ2-1
V gene: TRBV24-1
D gene: .
CDR3 protein: CATSDPTRLSSYNEQFF
CDR3 DNA: TGTGCCACCAGTGATCCGACAAGACTGAGCTCCTACAATGAGCAGTTCTTC

clone size: few
J gene: TRBJ1-4
V gene: TRBV28
D gene: TRBD1
CDR3 protein: CASLGQFNEKLFF
CDR3 DNA: TGTGCCAGCCTGGGACAGTTTAATGAAAAACTGTTTTTT

clone size: .
J gene: TRBJ2-3
V gene: TRBV29-1
D gene: TRBD1
CDR3 protein: CSVGIRGRADTQYF
CDR3 DNA: TGCAGCGTTGGCATCAGGGGGCGAGCAGATACGCAGTATTTT

clone size: .
J gene: TRBJ1-2
V gene: TRBV27
D gene: .
CDR3 protein: CASSYTGPNYGYTF
CDR3 DNA: TGTGCCAGCAGTTACACAGGGCCAAACTATGGCTACACCTTC

clone size: once
J gene: TRBJ1-3
V gene: TRBV12-3/TRBV12-4
D gene: .
CDR3 protein: CASMIRGNTIYF
CDR3 DNA: TGTGCCAGCATGATAAGAGGAAACACCATATATTTT

clone size: .
J gene: TRBJ1-2
V gene: TRBV4-1
D gene: TRBD1
CDR3 protein: CASSQWTGQGADGYGYTF
CDR3 DNA: TGCGCCAGCAGCCAATGGACGGGACAGGGGGCTGATGGATATGGCTACACCTTC

clone size: .
J gene: TRBJ2-1
V gene: TRBV18
D gene: TRBD2
CDR3 protein: CASLSLGGGSYNEQFF
CDR3 DNA: TGTGCCAGCCTGAGCCTTGGGGGGGGCTCCTACAATGAGCAGTTCTTC

clone size: .
J gene: TRBJ1-1
V gene: TRBV6-5
D gene: .
CDR3 protein: CASSYSRQINTEAFF
CDR3 DNA: TGTGCCAGCAGTTACTCGAGGCAGATTAACACTGAAGCTTTCTTT

clone size: .
J gene: TRBJ2-7
V gene: TRBV14
D gene: TRBD1
CDR3 protein: CASSLLGQGGYEQYF
CDR3 DNA: TGTGCCAGCAGCCTACTGGGACAGGGAGGATACGAGCAGTACTTC

clone size: .
J gene: TRBJ2-2
V gene: TRBV2
D gene: TRBD1
CDR3 protein: CASCLDRGNTGELFF
CDR3 DNA: TGTGCCAGCTGTTTGGACAGGGGAAACACCGGGGAGCTGTTTTTT

clone size: large
J gene: TRBJ2-3
V gene: TRBV7-6
D gene: .
CDR3 protein: CASSLSTDTQYF
CDR3 DNA: TGTGCCAGCAGCTTGTCCACAGATACGCAGTATTTT

clone size: .
J gene: TRBJ2-7
V gene: TRBV5-1
D gene: .
CDR3 protein: CASSTSWGGSYEQYF
CDR3 DNA: TGCGCCAGCAGCACCTCGTGGGGTGGGTCCTACGAGCAGTACTTC

clone size: few
J gene: TRBJ1-1
V gene: TRBV3-1/TRBV3-2
D gene: .
CDR3 protein: CASSPLRAVVNTEAFF
CDR3 DNA: TGTGCCAGCAGCCCCTTGCGGGCCGTAGTAAACACTGAAGCTTTCTTT

clone size: .
J gene: TRBJ1-2
V gene: TRBV6-5
D gene: TRBD1
CDR3 protein: CASSYGRTGDGYTF
CDR3 DNA: TGTGCCAGCAGTTATGGAAGGACAGGGGATGGCTACACCTTC

clone size: .
J gene: TRBJ2-7
V gene: TRBV5-6
D gene: TRBD2
CDR3 protein: CASSLAGGVQYEQYF
CDR3 DNA: TGTGCCAGCAGCTTGGCTGGGGGGGTACAGTACGAGCAGTACTTC

clone size: once
J gene: TRBJ2-2
V gene: TRBV5-1
D gene: TRBD2
CDR3 protein: CATGRGGNTGELFF
CDR3 DNA: TGCGCCACCGGCCGGGGGGGCAACACCGGGGAGCTGTTTTTT

clone size: .
J gene: TRBJ2-3
V gene: TRBV3-1/TRBV3-2
D gene: TRBD1
CDR3 protein: CASSLGQVYTDTQYF
CDR3 DNA: TGTGCCAGCAGCCTCGGACAGGTTTACACAGATACGCAGTATTTT

clone size: .
J gene: TRBJ1-1
V gene: TRBV5-4
D gene: .
CDR3 protein: CASSLGRQRDTEAFF
CDR3 DNA: TGTGCCAGCAGCTTGGGCCGACAGCGAGACACTGAAGCTTTCTTT

clone size: once
J gene: TRBJ1-4
V gene: TRBV5-5
D gene: TRBD1
CDR3 protein: CASSRDRGEKLFF
CDR3 DNA: TGTGCCAGCAGCCGGGACAGGGGGGAAAAACTGTTTTTT

clone size: .
J gene: TRBJ2-2
V gene: TRBV6-5
D gene: TRBD1
CDR3 protein: CASKRDRAGELFF
CDR3 DNA: TGTGCCAGCAAACGGGACAGGGCGGGGGAGCTGTTTTTT

clone size: .
J gene: TRBJ2-7
V gene: TRBV10-3
D gene: .
CDR3 protein: CAISPASSYEQYF
CDR3 DNA: TGTGCCATCAGCCCGGCGAGTTCCTACGAGCAGTACTTC

clone size: .
J gene: TRBJ2-3
V gene: TRBV7-9
D gene: TRBD2
CDR3 protein: CASSWLAGGSDTQYF
CDR3 DNA: TGTGCCAGCAGCTGGCTAGCGGGAGGGTCAGATACGCAGTATTTT

clone size: .
J gene: TRBJ1-2
V gene: TRBV18
D gene: TRBD1
CDR3 protein: CASSLGQDRYTF
CDR3 DNA: TGTGCCAGCTCACTTGGACAGGATCGCTACACCTTC

clone size: .
J gene: TRBJ2-2
V gene: TRBV7-9
D gene: TRBD2
CDR3 protein: CASSPQRAGDTGELFF
CDR3 DNA: TGTGCCAGCAGCCCCCAACGAGCGGGAGACACCGGGGAGCTGTTTTTT

clone size: .
J gene: TRBJ1-3
V gene: TRBV4-1
D gene: .
CDR3 protein: CASSQVYSSRTLAGNTIYF
CDR3 DNA: TGCGCCAGCAGCCAAGTGTACAGTTCAAGGACACTCGCTGGAAACACCATATATTTT

clone size: once
J gene: TRBJ2-5
V gene: TRBV28
D gene: .
CDR3 protein: CASSLRGSPRTQYF
CDR3 DNA: TGTGCCAGCAGTTTACGGGGGAGCCCCCGGACCCAGTACTTC

clone size: .
J gene: TRBJ2-2
V gene: TRBV9
D gene: .
CDR3 protein: CASSENTGELFF
CDR3 DNA: TGTGCCAGCAGCGAAAACACCGGGGAGCTGTTTTTT

clone size: once
J gene: TRBJ2-3
V gene: TRBV5-6
D gene: .
CDR3 protein: CASSLGPIITTQYF
CDR3 DNA: TGTGCCAGCAGCTTGGGACCGATAATAACTACGCAGTATTTT